The rows below give T cell receptor beta chains drawn from one sample of a study of molecular identifiers for immune sequencing clone quantification. TCRdb ran MiXCR on the PCR reads and lists one entry per CDR3 protein. The sample contains 300,000 to 400,000 distinct CDR3 sequences, around a fifth of which appear only once. The specimen sequenced was naive CD8+ T cells from blood, with Jurkat cell RNA spiked in. The receptors were sampled from a human donor in good health. Some libraries in this study had Jurkat cell RNA spiked in. The CDR3 runs from the conserved cysteine through the conserved F or W. A D gene is named only where the DNA matches it firmly. Clone size, where shown, is once, few, many, or a class for clones that have expanded.

TRBD1	-	TRBV6-2/TRBV6-3	TRBJ1-4	CASSYQGTVEKLFF	TGTGCCAGCAGTTACCAAGGGACAGTGGAAAAACTGTTTTTT
TRBD2	many	TRBV29-1	TRBJ2-3	CSVVGGYTDTQYF	TGCAGCGTTGTCGGGGGGTATACAGATACGCAGTATTTT
-	few	TRBV6-5	TRBJ2-1	CASSPYDRGGYNEQFF	TGTGCCAGCAGTCCCTATGACCGCGGAGGCTACAATGAGCAGTTCTTC
TRBD1	many	TRBV27	TRBJ2-7	CASSWDRNYEQYF	TGTGCCAGCAGTTGGGACAGGAACTACGAGCAGTACTTC
-	many	TRBV7-6	TRBJ1-3	CASSLAGNTIYF	TGTGCCAGCAGCTTAGCAGGAAACACCATATATTTT
TRBD2	-	TRBV4-1	TRBJ2-5	CASSQDSGQETQYF	TGCGCCAGCAGCCAAGATAGCGGGCAAGAGACCCAGTACTTC
TRBD1	many	TRBV6-5	TRBJ2-4	CASRPTGTGELKPAKNIQYF	TGTGCCAGCAGACCGACCGGGACAGGGGAATTGAAACCTGCCAAAAACATTCAGTACTTC
-	few	TRBV30	TRBJ2-1	CAWSDRSIGVEQFF	TGTGCCTGGAGTGATCGATCAATAGGAGTGGAGCAGTTCTTC
-	few	TRBV12-3/TRBV12-4	TRBJ1-4	CASSPTGDEKLFF	TGTGCCAGCAGTCCGACAGGAGACGAAAAACTGTTTTTT
-	many	TRBV29-1	TRBJ2-7	CSVEDAQAYGEQYF	TGCAGCGTTGAAGATGCGCAGGCGTACGGGGAGCAGTACTTC
-	few	TRBV12-3/TRBV12-4	TRBJ1-5	CASRPGPPSANQPQHF	TGTGCCAGCAGGCCGGGACCTCCGTCGGCCAATCAGCCCCAGCATTTT
-	many	TRBV4-3	TRBJ2-7	CASSQDRLDRSYEQYF	TGCGCCAGCAGCCAAGATCGTCTAGATCGTTCCTACGAGCAGTACTTC
-	many	TRBV12-3/TRBV12-4	TRBJ2-3	CASSPRGSATDTQYF	TGTGCCAGCAGTCCTCGGGGGTCTGCCACAGATACGCAGTATTTT
-	many	TRBV6-5	TRBJ2-1	CASSYGGHLTHEQFF	TGTGCCAGCAGTTATGGGGGACACCTGACCCATGAGCAGTTCTTC
-	few	TRBV6-5	TRBJ1-2	CASSYREGGYTF	TGTGCCAGCAGTTATAGGGAAGGCGGCTACACCTTC
-	many	TRBV6-5	TRBJ1-1	CASSYSKSTEAFF	TGTGCCAGCAGTTACTCGAAGAGCACTGAAGCTTTCTTT
TRBD1	many	TRBV6-5	TRBJ2-1	CASSSGGVNEQFF	TGTGCCAGCAGTTCAGGGGGTGTAAATGAGCAGTTCTTC
-	many	TRBV29-1	TRBJ2-3	CSSRNHTDTQYF	TGCAGCTCCCGAAATCACACAGATACGCAGTATTTT
-	many	TRBV7-9	TRBJ2-7	CASSPPAGQGPYEQYF	TGTGCCAGCAGCCCCCCTGCGGGGCAGGGACCCTACGAGCAGTACTTC
TRBD2	-	TRBV9	TRBJ2-3	CASSVSPEGTSGRADTQYF	TGTGCCAGCAGCGTTTCTCCCGAGGGGACTAGCGGGAGAGCAGATACGCAGTATTTT
-	many	TRBV11-2	TRBJ2-3	CASSLFTDTQYF	TGTGCCAGCTCTCTCTTCACAGATACGCAGTATTTT
-	many	TRBV7-9	TRBJ1-4	CASSLAPIQGPVLFF	TGTGCCAGCAGCTTAGCGCCTATTCAGGGCCCGGTTCTGTTTTTT
TRBD2	many	TRBV5-1	TRBJ2-5	CASRLGLDWETQYF	TGCGCCAGCAGACTTGGACTAGACTGGGAGACCCAGTACTTC
TRBD1	few	TRBV7-9	TRBJ2-5	CASSFRDRGMVETQYF	TGTGCCAGCAGCTTCCGGGACAGGGGCATGGTAGAGACCCAGTACTTC
TRBD2	-	TRBV3-1	TRBJ2-7	CASSQGVGTSVYEQYF	TGTGCCAGCAGCCAAGGGGTCGGGACTAGCGTCTACGAGCAGTACTTC
TRBD1	-	TRBV9	TRBJ2-7	CASSVNPQTGEHEQYF	TGTGCCAGCAGCGTGAACCCACAGACAGGGGAGCACGAGCAGTACTTC
-	-	TRBV6-2/TRBV6-3	TRBJ2-1	CASSYTPGSNLREQFF	TGTGCCAGCAGTTACACCCCGGGGTCAAATCTCCGTGAGCAGTTCTTC
-	-	TRBV20-1	TRBJ2-2	CSAAETGVWDAGELFF	TGCAGTGCCGCAGAGACGGGGGTGTGGGACGCCGGGGAGCTGTTTTTT
-	many	TRBV4-3	TRBJ2-4	CASSQVYSDAKNIQYF	TGCGCCAGCAGCCAAGTCTACAGTGATGCCAAAAACATTCAGTACTTC
-	-	TRBV7-9	TRBJ2-7	CASSLAGGGSSYEQYF	TGTGCCAGCAGCTTAGCGGGGGGCGGGAGCTCCTACGAGCAGTACTTC
-	many	TRBV5-1	TRBJ1-2	CASSFREGSYGYTF	TGCGCCAGCAGTTTCCGGGAGGGGTCCTATGGCTACACCTTC
-	-	TRBV27	TRBJ2-7	CASSPTLTLNYEQYF	TGTGCCAGCAGCCCAACCCTGACACTAAATTACGAGCAGTACTTC
TRBD2	-	TRBV27	TRBJ2-3	CASSGGLAGNLVADTQYF	TGTGCCAGCAGTGGGGGACTAGCGGGGAACCTGGTTGCAGATACGCAGTATTTT
-	many	TRBV12-3/TRBV12-4	TRBJ1-5	CASSLEGLRNQPQHF	TGTGCCAGCAGTTTAGAGGGGTTGAGGAATCAGCCCCAGCATTTT
-	many	TRBV7-9	TRBJ2-3	CASSSIWTSTDTQYF	TGTGCCAGCAGTTCTATTTGGACTAGCACAGATACGCAGTATTTT
TRBD2	many	TRBV7-9	TRBJ2-1	CASSPEAGPYNEQFF	TGTGCCAGCAGCCCGGAAGCGGGGCCCTACAATGAGCAGTTCTTC
-	many	TRBV12-3/TRBV12-4	TRBJ1-4	CASRSPTNEKLFF	TGTGCCAGCAGGTCCCCAACTAATGAAAAACTGTTTTTT
TRBD1	many	TRBV7-9	TRBJ1-1	CASSLVGQGATEAFF	TGTGCCAGCAGCTTAGTAGGACAGGGGGCAACTGAAGCTTTCTTT
TRBD2	many	TRBV7-2	TRBJ2-1	CASSLASGSVGEQFF	TGTGCCAGCAGCTTAGCTAGCGGGAGCGTAGGTGAGCAGTTCTTC
-	many	TRBV2	TRBJ2-5	CATQVLGPQYF	TGTGCCACCCAGGTCCTGGGGCCCCAGTACTTC
TRBD2	many	TRBV12-3/TRBV12-4	TRBJ2-7	CASSPAGGPYEQYF	TGTGCCAGCAGTCCCGCGGGGGGCCCGTACGAGCAGTACTTC
-	-	TRBV9	TRBJ2-3	CASSPRVLATDTQYF	TGTGCCAGCAGCCCCAGGGTCTTAGCTACAGATACGCAGTATTTT
TRBD1	many	TRBV14	TRBJ2-7	CASSQETGASYEQYF	TGTGCCAGCAGCCAAGAAACAGGGGCGTCCTACGAGCAGTACTTC
-	many	TRBV24-1	TRBJ1-5	CATSDGRYSNQPQHF	TGTGCCACCAGTGATGGTCGGTATAGCAATCAGCCCCAGCATTTT
-	many	TRBV7-2	TRBJ2-7	CASSFGQATYEQYF	TGTGCCAGCAGCTTCGGGCAGGCGACCTACGAGCAGTACTTC
-	few	TRBV23-1	TRBJ2-3	CASSQSKPRRGRKSTDTQYF	TGCGCCAGCAGTCAAAGCAAGCCCAGGAGGGGGCGCAAGAGCACAGATACGCAGTATTTT
-	many	TRBV6-5	TRBJ2-7	CASSPTGTATYEQYF	TGTGCCAGCAGTCCGACCGGGACCGCTACCTACGAGCAGTACTTC
TRBD1	many	TRBV6-5	TRBJ1-1	CASSYGTGGDTEAFF	TGTGCCAGCAGTTACGGGACAGGGGGCGACACTGAAGCTTTCTTT
-	-	TRBV7-9	TRBJ1-5	CASSLCQDEQPQHF	TGTGCCAGCAGCTTATGCCAGGACGAGCAGCCCCAGCATTTT
TRBD1	-	TRBV3-1	TRBJ2-5	CASSPTGLEETQYF	TGTGCCAGCAGCCCGACAGGGTTGGAAGAGACCCAGTACTTC
TRBD2	-	TRBV27	TRBJ2-5	CASPGGVGGYQETQYF	TGTGCCAGCCCGGGGGGGGTGGGCGGATATCAAGAGACCCAGTACTTC
TRBD2	few	TRBV5-4	TRBJ2-7	CATSLGGARYEQYF	TGTGCCACAAGCCTCGGGGGGGCCAGATACGAGCAGTACTTC
TRBD2	many	TRBV28	TRBJ2-3	CASSFRLASTDTQYF	TGTGCCAGCAGTTTCCGACTAGCGAGCACAGATACGCAGTATTTT
TRBD1	-	TRBV4-3	TRBJ2-7	CASSQAADRGYEQYF	TGCGCCAGCAGCCAAGCTGCGGACAGGGGCTACGAGCAGTACTTC
-	many	TRBV28	TRBJ2-5	CASSFSLETQYF	TGTGCCAGCAGTTTCAGTCTAGAGACCCAGTACTTC
-	many	TRBV5-1	TRBJ1-1	CASSLGALGGMTEAFF	TGCGCCAGCAGCTTGGGGGCCCTCGGGGGTATGACTGAAGCTTTCTTT
TRBD2	-	TRBV30	TRBJ2-5	CAWNPGTSGQETQYF	TGTGCCTGGAATCCCGGGACTAGCGGTCAAGAGACCCAGTACTTC
TRBD1	-	TRBV5-4	TRBJ1-1	CASSSGDRGPEAFF	TGTGCCAGCAGCTCCGGAGACAGGGGGCCTGAAGCTTTCTTT
-	many	TRBV5-1	TRBJ2-3	CASSLTRSRTDTQYF	TGCGCCAGCAGCTTGACGCGGTCCCGCACAGATACGCAGTATTTT
TRBD2	many	TRBV7-2	TRBJ2-3	CASSLSLAGVPGTDTQYF	TGTGCCAGCAGCTTATCATTAGCGGGAGTTCCGGGTACAGATACGCAGTATTTT